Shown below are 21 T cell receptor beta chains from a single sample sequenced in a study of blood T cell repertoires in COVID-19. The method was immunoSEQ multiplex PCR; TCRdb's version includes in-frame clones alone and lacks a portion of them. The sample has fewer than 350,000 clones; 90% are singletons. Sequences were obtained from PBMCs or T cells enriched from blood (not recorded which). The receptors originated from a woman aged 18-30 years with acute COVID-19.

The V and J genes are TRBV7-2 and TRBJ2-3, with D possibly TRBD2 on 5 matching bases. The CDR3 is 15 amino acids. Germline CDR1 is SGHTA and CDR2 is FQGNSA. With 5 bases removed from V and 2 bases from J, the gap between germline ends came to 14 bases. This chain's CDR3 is CASSLRAEATDTQYF. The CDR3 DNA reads TGTGCCAGCAGCCTAAGGGCGGAGGCCACAGATACGCAGTATTTT.

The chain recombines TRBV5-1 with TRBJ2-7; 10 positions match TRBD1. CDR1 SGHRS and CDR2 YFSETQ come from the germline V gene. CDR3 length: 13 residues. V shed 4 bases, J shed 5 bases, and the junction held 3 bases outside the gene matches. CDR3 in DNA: TGCGCCAGCAGCGCCGGGACAGGGGACGAGCAGTACTTC. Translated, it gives CASSAGTGDEQYF.

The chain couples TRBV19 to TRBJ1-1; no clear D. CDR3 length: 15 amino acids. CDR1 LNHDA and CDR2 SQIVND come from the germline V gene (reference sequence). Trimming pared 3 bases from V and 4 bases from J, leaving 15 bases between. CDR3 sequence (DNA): TGTGCCAGTAGTATTAACAGTCTCTACCCCACTGAAGCTTTCTTT. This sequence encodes CASSINSLYPTEAFF.

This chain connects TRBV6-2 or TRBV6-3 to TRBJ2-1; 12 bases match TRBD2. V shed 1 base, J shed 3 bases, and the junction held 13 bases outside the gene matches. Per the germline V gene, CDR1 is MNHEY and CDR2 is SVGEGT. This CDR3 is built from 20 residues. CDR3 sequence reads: CASSYYPETSGRKIYNEQFF. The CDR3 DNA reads TGTGCCAGCAGTTACTATCCCGAGACTAGCGGGAGAAAGATCTACAATGAGCAGTTCTTC.

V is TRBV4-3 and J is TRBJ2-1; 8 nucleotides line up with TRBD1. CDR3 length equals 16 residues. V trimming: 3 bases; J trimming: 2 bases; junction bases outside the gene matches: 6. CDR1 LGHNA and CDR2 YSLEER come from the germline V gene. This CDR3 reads CASSQGTGSPYNEQFF. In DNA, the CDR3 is TGCGCCAGCAGCCAGGGGACAGGATCACCCTACAATGAGCAGTTCTTC.

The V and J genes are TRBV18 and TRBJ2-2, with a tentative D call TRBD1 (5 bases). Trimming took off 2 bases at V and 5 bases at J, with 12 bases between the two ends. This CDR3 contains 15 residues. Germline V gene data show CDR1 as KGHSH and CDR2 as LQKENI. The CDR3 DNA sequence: TGTGCCAGCTCACCATACAGGCTGGTTACCGGGGAGCTGTTTTTT. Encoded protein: CASSPYRLVTGELFF.

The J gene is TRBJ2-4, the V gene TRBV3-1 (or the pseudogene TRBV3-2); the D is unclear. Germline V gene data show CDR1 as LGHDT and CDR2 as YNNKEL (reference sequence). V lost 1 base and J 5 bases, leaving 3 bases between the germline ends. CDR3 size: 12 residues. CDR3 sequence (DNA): TGTGCCAGCAGCCAAGTAGAAAACATTCAGTACTTC. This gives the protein CASSQVENIQYF.

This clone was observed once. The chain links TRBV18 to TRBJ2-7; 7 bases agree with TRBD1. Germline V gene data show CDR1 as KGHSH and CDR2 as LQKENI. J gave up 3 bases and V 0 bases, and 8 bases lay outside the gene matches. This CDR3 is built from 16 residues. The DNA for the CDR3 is TGTGCCAGCTCACCACCGGTCGGGACAGCATTCTACGAGCAGTACTTC. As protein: CASSPPVGTAFYEQYF.

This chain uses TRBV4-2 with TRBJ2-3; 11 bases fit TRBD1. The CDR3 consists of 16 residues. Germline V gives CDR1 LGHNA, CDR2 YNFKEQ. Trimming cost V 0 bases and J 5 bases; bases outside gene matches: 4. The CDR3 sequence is CASSQDRDRGRDTQYF. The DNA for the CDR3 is TGTGCCAGCAGCCAAGATAGGGACAGGGGGAGAGATACGCAGTATTTT.

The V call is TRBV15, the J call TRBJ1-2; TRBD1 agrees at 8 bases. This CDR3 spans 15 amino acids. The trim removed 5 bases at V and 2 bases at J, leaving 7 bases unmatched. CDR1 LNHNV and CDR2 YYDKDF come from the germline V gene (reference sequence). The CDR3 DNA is TGTGCCACCAGCGCCCAGACAGGGGCGAACTATGGCTACACCTTC. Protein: CATSAQTGANYGYTF.

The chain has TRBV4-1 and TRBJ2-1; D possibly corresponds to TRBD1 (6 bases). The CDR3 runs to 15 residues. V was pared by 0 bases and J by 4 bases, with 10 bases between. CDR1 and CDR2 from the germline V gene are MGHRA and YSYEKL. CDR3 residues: CASSQDEDRYNEQFF. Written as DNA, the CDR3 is TGCGCCAGCAGCCAAGACGAGGACAGATACAATGAGCAGTTCTTC.

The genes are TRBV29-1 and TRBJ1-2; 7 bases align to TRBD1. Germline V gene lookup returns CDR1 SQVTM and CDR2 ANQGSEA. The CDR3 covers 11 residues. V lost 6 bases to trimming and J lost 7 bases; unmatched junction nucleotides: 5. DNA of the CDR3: TGCAGCGTCAGACAGGGTGGTGGCTACACCTTC. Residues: CSVRQGGGYTF.

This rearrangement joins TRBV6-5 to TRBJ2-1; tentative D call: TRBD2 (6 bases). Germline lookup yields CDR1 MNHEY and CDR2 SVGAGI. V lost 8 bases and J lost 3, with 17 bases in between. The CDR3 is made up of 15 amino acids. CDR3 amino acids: CASPPGHGSYNEQFF. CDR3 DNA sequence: TGTGCCAGCCCGCCGGGGCACGGGAGCTACAATGAGCAGTTCTTC.

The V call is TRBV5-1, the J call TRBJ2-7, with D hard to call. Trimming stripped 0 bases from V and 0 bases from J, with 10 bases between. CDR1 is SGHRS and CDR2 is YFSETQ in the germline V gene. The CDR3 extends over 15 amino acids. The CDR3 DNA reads TGCGCCAGCAGCTTGGTACCCAAGAGCTCCTACGAGCAGTACTTC. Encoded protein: CASSLVPKSSYEQYF. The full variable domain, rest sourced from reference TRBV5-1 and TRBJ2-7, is KAGVTQTPRYLIKTRGQQVTLSCSPISGHRSVSWYQQTPGQGLQFLFEYFSETQRNKGNFPGRFSGRQFSNSRSEMNVSTLELGDSALYLCASSLVPKSSYEQYFGPGTRLTVT.

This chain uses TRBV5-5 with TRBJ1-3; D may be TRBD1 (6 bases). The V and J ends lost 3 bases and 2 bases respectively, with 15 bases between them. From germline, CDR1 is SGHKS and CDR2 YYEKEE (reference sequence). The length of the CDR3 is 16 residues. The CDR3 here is CASSWGPGAPGNTIYF. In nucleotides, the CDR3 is TGTGCCAGCAGCTGGGGTCCAGGGGCCCCTGGAAACACCATATATTTT.

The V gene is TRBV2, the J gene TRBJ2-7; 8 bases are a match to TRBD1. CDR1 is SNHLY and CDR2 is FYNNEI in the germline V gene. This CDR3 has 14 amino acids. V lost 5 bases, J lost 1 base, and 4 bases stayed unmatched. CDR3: CASSTTGGSYEQYF. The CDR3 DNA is TGTGCCAGCAGTACTACAGGGGGTTCCTACGAGCAGTACTTC.

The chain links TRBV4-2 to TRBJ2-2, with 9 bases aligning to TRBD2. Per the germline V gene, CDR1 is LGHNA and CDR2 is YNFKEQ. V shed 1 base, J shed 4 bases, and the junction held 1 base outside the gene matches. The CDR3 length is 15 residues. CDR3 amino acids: CASSQGLAATGELFF. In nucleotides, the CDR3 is TGTGCCAGCAGCCAAGGACTAGCGGCCACCGGGGAGCTGTTTTTT.

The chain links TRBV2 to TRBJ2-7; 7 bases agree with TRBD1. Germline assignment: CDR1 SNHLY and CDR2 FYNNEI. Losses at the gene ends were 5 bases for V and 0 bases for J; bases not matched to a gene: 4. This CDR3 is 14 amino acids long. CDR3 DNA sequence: TGTGCCAGCAGTCGACAGGGTATCTCCTACGAGCAGTACTTC. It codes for CASSRQGISYEQYF. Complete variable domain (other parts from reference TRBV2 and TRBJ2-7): EPEVTQTPSHQVTQMGQEVILRCVPISNHLYFYWYRQILGQKVEFLVSFYNNEISEKSEIFDDQFSVERPDGSNFTLKIRSTKLEDSAMYFCASSRQGISYEQYFGPGTRLTVT.

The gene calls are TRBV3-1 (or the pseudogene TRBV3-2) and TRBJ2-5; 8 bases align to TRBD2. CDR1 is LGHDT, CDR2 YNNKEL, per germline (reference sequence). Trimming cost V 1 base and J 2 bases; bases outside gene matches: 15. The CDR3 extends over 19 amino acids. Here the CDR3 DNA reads TGTGCCAGCAGCCAAGGACTACCGAGAACGGGAGGGGTACAAGAGACCCAGTACTTC. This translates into CASSQGLPRTGGVQETQYF.

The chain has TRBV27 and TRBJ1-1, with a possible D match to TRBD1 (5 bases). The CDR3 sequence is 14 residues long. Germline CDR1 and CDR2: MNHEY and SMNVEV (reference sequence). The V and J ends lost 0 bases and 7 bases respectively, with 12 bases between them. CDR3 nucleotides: TGTGCCAGCAGTTTATCCCCCCCAGGGAATGAAGCTTTCTTT. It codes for CASSLSPPGNEAFF.

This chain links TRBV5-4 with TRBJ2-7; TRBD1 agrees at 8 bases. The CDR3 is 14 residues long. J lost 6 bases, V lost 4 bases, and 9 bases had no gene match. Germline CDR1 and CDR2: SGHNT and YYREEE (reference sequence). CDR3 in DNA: TGTGCCAGCAGCCCCCGGACAGGGTGGGTCGAGCAGTACTTC. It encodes CASSPRTGWVEQYF.